These T cell receptor beta chains were read from a single sample in a study of blood T cell repertoires in COVID-19. Using immunoSEQ multiplex PCR, the repertoire was profiled, and TCRdb retains in-frame clones only, with some absent. The table includes approximately 350,000 clones, around 83% detected once. The source material was peripheral blood. All receptors derive from a young man with active or convalescent COVID-19. Each CDR3 is given with its conserved first and last residue. Each record gives: D gene, V gene, J gene, clone size, CDR3 DNA, CDR3 protein. The D gene is left open where the match is weak. The listing skips clone size in some rows; elsewhere it reads once, few, many or a size class.

D: TRBD1; V: TRBV6-5; J: TRBJ1-1; size: -; DNA: TGTGCCAGCAGCTACAGGGGGCGCGGTACTGAAGCTTTCTTT; CDR3: CASSYRGRGTEAFF
D: -; V: TRBV30; J: TRBJ1-5; size: -; DNA: TGTGCCTGGAGTGTGCCAGGCATTCAGACAGGTCAGCCCCAGCATTTT; CDR3: CAWSVPGIQTGQPQHF
D: TRBD1; V: TRBV5-5; J: TRBJ1-1; size: -; DNA: TGTGCCAGCAGCCCGGGGACAGGGCCCTCTCCAGCTTTCTTT; CDR3: CASSPGTGPSPAFF
D: -; V: TRBV11-2; J: TRBJ1-5; size: -; DNA: TGTGCCAGCAGCTTAGAGGGGCGCGGGGGTCAGCCCCAGCATTTT; CDR3: CASSLEGRGGQPQHF
D: -; V: TRBV9; J: TRBJ1-1; size: -; DNA: TGTGCCAGCAGCGTAGGGACAGATCGGGCTGAAGCTTTCTTT; CDR3: CASSVGTDRAEAFF
D: TRBD2; V: TRBV5-6; J: TRBJ2-7; size: -; DNA: TGTGCCAGCAGCCCGACTAGCGGGGGGTCCTCCTACGAGCAGTACTTC; CDR3: CASSPTSGGSSYEQYF
D: TRBD2; V: TRBV19; J: TRBJ2-3; size: -; DNA: TGTGCCAGTGCTGGACTAGCGGATACAGATACGCAGTATTTT; CDR3: CASAGLADTDTQYF
D: TRBD1; V: TRBV28; J: TRBJ1-5; size: -; DNA: TGTGCCAGCGCCCGAAGTGGGGGCAGGGGGTTTAGCAATCAGCCCCAGCATTTT; CDR3: CASARSGGRGFSNQPQHF
D: -; V: TRBV4-1; J: TRBJ2-5; size: -; DNA: TGCGCCAGCAGCCAAGACCGGACAGCCCAAGAGACCCAGTACTTC; CDR3: CASSQDRTAQETQYF
D: -; V: TRBV7-9; J: TRBJ2-3; size: -; DNA: TGTGCCAGCAGCTCACGCGGCACAGATACGCAGTATTTT; CDR3: CASSSRGTDTQYF
D: -; V: TRBV7-3; J: TRBJ1-2; size: few; DNA: TGTGCCAGCAGCCCAGGGGAAGAAAACTATGGCTACACCTTC; CDR3: CASSPGEENYGYTF
D: -; V: TRBV7-3; J: TRBJ2-6; size: -; DNA: TGTGCCAGCAGCCTGTATCCTTCCAACGTCCTGACTTTC; CDR3: CASSLYPSNVLTF
D: -; V: TRBV7-2; J: TRBJ2-7; size: -; DNA: TGTGCCAGCAGCTTCGGACTGCCGGGAGAGCAGTACTTC; CDR3: CASSFGLPGEQYF
D: -; V: TRBV7-9; J: TRBJ1-2; size: -; DNA: TGTGCCAGCAGCTTAGCCCCGGCCGGGTACTATGGCTACACCTTC; CDR3: CASSLAPAGYYGYTF
D: TRBD1; V: TRBV11-2; J: TRBJ2-7; size: few; DNA: TGTGCCAGCAGCACCTACAGGGGCCCAAGCTCCTACGAGCAGTACTTC; CDR3: CASSTYRGPSSYEQYF
D: TRBD2; V: TRBV9; J: TRBJ2-7; size: -; DNA: TGTGCCAGCAGCGTAGGGGGGGGACTGATCTACGAGCAGTACTTC; CDR3: CASSVGGGLIYEQYF
D: TRBD2; V: TRBV5-4; J: TRBJ2-5; size: -; DNA: TGTGCCAGCAGCCGCAGGGAGGGAGAGACCCAGTACTTC; CDR3: CASSRREGETQYF